These 11 T cell receptor beta chains originate from one sample sequenced in a study of post-analysis software for immune sequencing data. Unique molecular identifiers had been added to the TCR beta cDNA libraries. In TCRdb, the PCR reads were re-called with MiXCR into one record per CDR3 protein. Among hundreds of thousands of distinct CDR3 sequences, about a third were seen once, and the ten largest hold under 15%. General study results and limits: Compared with controls, patients had more of about 5 TRBV segments, including TRBV5-6, TRBV5-1 and TRBV20-1.

The antigens for these receptors are not known. Material: blood. Receptors were obtained from a girl aged 5 to 17 with multiple sclerosis.

This clonotype was seen at least ten times. The rearrangement joins TRBV7-9 to TRBJ1-2, with D perhaps TRBD1 (5 bases). Germline V CDR1 and CDR2: SEHNR, FQNEAQ (reference sequence). The CDR3 length is 13 residues. Deletions cut 5 bases from V and 4 bases from J, with 11 bases between. The CDR3 DNA is TGTGCCAGCAGCCTGAGGGGCGCCTATGGCTACACCTTC. This sequence encodes CASSLRGAYGYTF.

This clonotype was picked up one time. The chain recombines TRBV12-5 with TRBJ2-2; possible D gene TRBD1, 5 bases. V was pared by 6 bases and J by 5 bases, with 10 bases between. The CDR3 covers 13 residues. Germline V CDR1 and CDR2: LGHNT, FRNRAP. The CDR3 bases are TGTGCTAGTGGAAGCAGGGCGACCGGGGAGCTGTTTTTT. Residues: CASGSRATGELFF.

V usage is TRBV7-2 and J usage is TRBJ1-2, with 8 positions matching TRBD1. CDR3 length equals 14 residues. The trim removed 8 bases at V and 3 bases at J, leaving 8 bases unmatched. Per the germline V gene, CDR1 is SGHTA and CDR2 is FQGNSA. The CDR3 region has the DNA TGTGCCAGCCGTAACCAGGGGGCTGACTATGGCTACACCTTC. Its translation: CASRNQGADYGYTF.

This chain joins TRBV20-1 and TRBJ2-3, with TRBD2 matching 11 bases. Germline CDR1 DFQATT, CDR2 SNEGSKA (reference sequence). Germline trimming cut 4 bases from V and 1 base from J; bases unmatched to any gene: 13. The CDR3 extends over 18 amino acids. In nucleotides, the CDR3 is TGCAGTGCTATTCCTTCTAGCGGGGGGTTCCCCGGCACAGATACGCAGTATTTT. Translating gives CSAIPSSGGFPGTDTQYF.

The chain employs TRBV6-5 and TRBJ2-7; no clear D gene. In germline, CDR1 is MNHEY, CDR2 SVGAGI. Deletions cut 6 bases from V and 4 bases from J, with 13 bases between. This CDR3 comprises 13 residues. DNA for the CDR3: TGTGCCAGCAGCCCCCGCGGCGAGTACGAGCAGTACTTC. Protein: CASSPRGEYEQYF.

This CDR3 reads CSARATVSSYNEQYF. The CDR3 DNA reads TGCAGTGCTAGAGCGACCGTAAGCTCCTACAATGAGCAGTACTTC. The V and J genes are TRBV20-1 and TRBJ2-1; D is ambiguous. With the DNA end fitting TRBJ2-7 better, the J assignment may be wrong. This CDR3 is 15 amino acids long. CDR1 and CDR2 from the germline V gene are DFQATT and SNEGSKA (reference sequence).

This clonotype was seen more than once but under ten times. V usage is TRBV14 and J usage is TRBJ2-1; TRBD2 matches 10 bases. The CDR3 consists of 16 residues. In germline, CDR1 is SGHDN, CDR2 FVKESK. Unmatched junction bases numbered 7, after V lost 3 bases and J lost 5 bases. DNA of the CDR3: TGTGCCAGCAGCCAGGGATTCCTAGCGGGAGACAATGAGCAGTTCTTC. It is translated as CASSQGFLAGDNEQFF.

This clonotype was counted a few times. The rearrangement joins TRBV4-3 to TRBJ2-3, with no clear D. CDR1 and CDR2 from the germline V gene are LGHNA and YSLEER. Between the trimmed V and J ends, which lost 0 bases and 0 bases, there was a span of 13 bases. This CDR3 is built from 17 residues. The CDR3 region has the DNA TGCGCCAGCAGCCAAGATTTCCCGGCAGCTAGCACAGATACGCAGTATTTT. Its translation is CASSQDFPAASTDTQYF.

This clonotype has just a few counts. CDR3 DNA: TGTGCCAGCAGCTTCGAAAGGAGTCAGCCCCAGCATTTT. This sequence encodes CASSFERSQPQHF. The chain has TRBV11-2 and TRBJ1-5; D is undetermined. Trimming stripped 3 bases from V and 6 bases from J, with 9 bases between. Germline V CDR1 and CDR2: SGHAT, FQNNGV. This CDR3 region has 13 residues.

The rearrangement links TRBV6-6 to TRBJ1-1, with D possibly being TRBD1 (5 bases). CDR3 length: 15 amino acids. The germline V gene encodes CDR1 MNHNY and CDR2 SVGAGI (reference sequence). The ends were cut back, 2 bases at V and 0 bases at J, with 10 bases in the middle. The CDR3, as DNA: TGTGCCAGCAGTTACATTAAGGGGTTGAACACTGAAGCTTTCTTT. The encoded protein is CASSYIKGLNTEAFF.

The rearrangement joins TRBV12-3 or TRBV12-4 to TRBJ1-4; 7 bases match TRBD1. J lost 4 bases, V lost 3 bases, and 5 bases had no gene match. The CDR3 extends over 15 amino acids. CDR3 residues: CASSFGGTDNEKLFF. CDR3 DNA sequence: TGTGCCAGCAGTTTTGGGGGGACAGATAATGAAAAACTGTTTTTT.